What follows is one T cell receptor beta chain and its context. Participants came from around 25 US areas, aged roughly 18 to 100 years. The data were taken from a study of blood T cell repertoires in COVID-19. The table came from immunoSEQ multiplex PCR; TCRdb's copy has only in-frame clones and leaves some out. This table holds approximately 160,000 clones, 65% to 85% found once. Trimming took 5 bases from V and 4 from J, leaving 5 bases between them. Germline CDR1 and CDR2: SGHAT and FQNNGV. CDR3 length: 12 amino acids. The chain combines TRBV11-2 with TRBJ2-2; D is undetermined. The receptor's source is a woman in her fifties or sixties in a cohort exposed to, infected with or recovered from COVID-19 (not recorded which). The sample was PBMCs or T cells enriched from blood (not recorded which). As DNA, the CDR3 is TGTGCCAGCAGCACCGGCACCGGGGAGCTGTTTTTT. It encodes CASSTGTGELFF. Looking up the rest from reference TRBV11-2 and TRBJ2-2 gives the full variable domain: EAGVAQSPRYKIIEKRQSVAFWCNPISGHATLYWYQQILGQGPKLLIQFQNNGVVDDSQLPKDRFSAERLKGVDSTLKIQPAKLEDSAVYLCASSTGTGELFFGEGSRLTVL.